Below, 9 T cell receptor beta chains from the same sample are listed, as sequenced in a study of blood T cell repertoires in COVID-19. Profiling relied on immunoSEQ multiplex PCR, and the TCRdb table lists in-frame clones only, not all of them. The repertoire holds some 240,000 clones, 80% to 90% seen once, with 7.5% in the top ten. Sequencing was done on a sample of peripheral blood. These TCRs come from a woman older than 75 with COVID-19, enrolled during active disease.

The rearrangement joins TRBV30 to TRBJ1-5; D ambiguous. Trimming pared 5 bases from V and 2 bases from J, leaving 7 bases between. Per germline, CDR1 GTSNPN and CDR2 SVGIG (reference sequence). The CDR3 is 12 residues long. CDR3 DNA sequence: TGTGCCTGGGGGGAGGGCAATCAGCCCCAGCATTTT. It specifies CAWGEGNQPQHF.

This chain's CDR3 is CASSLGLAGGLSYEQYF. The DNA of the CDR3 is TGTGCCAGCTCACTCGGACTAGCGGGAGGACTCTCCTACGAGCAGTACTTC. The V and J genes are TRBV18 and TRBJ2-7; TRBD2 matches at 14 bases. The CDR3 contains 17 residues. In germline, CDR1 is KGHSH, CDR2 LQKENI. The trim removed 4 bases at V and 0 bases at J, leaving 5 bases unmatched.

The table lists this clone with a few counts. The gene calls are TRBV5-1 and TRBJ1-5, with 8 nucleotides matching TRBD1. CDR1 is SGHRS and CDR2 is YFSETQ in the germline V gene. The CDR3 extends over 14 amino acids. The trim removed 4 bases at V and 7 bases at J, leaving 7 bases unmatched. CDR3 amino acids: CASSPDRAGQPQHF. DNA of the CDR3: TGCGCCAGCAGCCCGGACAGGGCTGGGCAGCCCCAGCATTTT.

Concerning this clone: Other nucleotide sequences from this sample produce the same CDR3. The chain couples TRBV3-1 (or the pseudogene TRBV3-2) to TRBJ1-1; TRBD1 is a possible D gene (5 bases). CDR1 and CDR2 from the germline V gene are LGHDT and YNNKEL (reference sequence). V was trimmed by 4 bases and J by 2 bases, leaving 8 bases between them. This CDR3 is built from 13 residues. Here the CDR3 reads CASSPRENTEAFF. CDR3 nucleotides: TGTGCCAGCAGCCCCAGGGAAAACACTGAAGCTTTCTTT.

V usage is TRBV5-1 and J usage is TRBJ2-7, with 7 positions matching TRBD1. Per the germline V gene, CDR1 is SGHRS and CDR2 is YFSETQ. The CDR3 has 13 amino acids. V trimming: 2 bases; J trimming: 6 bases; junction bases outside the gene matches: 5. The CDR3: CASSFTTGVEQYF. CDR3 nucleotide sequence: TGCGCCAGCAGCTTCACTACAGGGGTCGAGCAGTACTTC.

This clone has a handful of counts. The chain is built from TRBV7-2 and TRBJ2-6; D gene uncertain. The germline V gene encodes CDR1 SGHTA and CDR2 FQGNSA. With 1 base removed from V and 0 bases from J, the gap between germline ends came to 4 bases. The CDR3 covers 15 residues. This chain's CDR3 is CASSLDYSGANVLTF. CDR3 coding DNA: TGTGCCAGCAGCTTAGACTACTCTGGGGCCAACGTCCTGACTTTC.

The V gene is TRBV28, the J gene TRBJ1-1; a weak D match, TRBD1 (5 bases). V shed 7 bases and J shed 1 base, with 13 bases lying between them. CDR3 size: 14 residues. CDR1 is MDHEN, CDR2 SYDVKM, per germline. The CDR3 loop is CASTPAGRNTEAFF. CDR3 in DNA: TGTGCCAGCACCCCCGCGGGGCGGAACACTGAAGCTTTCTTT.

As concerns this clone: Other DNA variants within this sample encode the same CDR3. The chain has TRBV6-5 and TRBJ1-2; 7 positions match TRBD1. V was clipped by 2 bases and J by 8 bases; unmatched bases: 5. The CDR3 has 13 residues. Germline V gene sequence: CDR1 MNHEY, CDR2 SVGAGI. CDR3 DNA sequence: TGTGCCAGCAGTTACAGGGACAGCTACGGCTACACCTTC. As protein: CASSYRDSYGYTF.

This chain uses TRBV9 with TRBJ2-3, with 8 nucleotides matching TRBD2. The J segment lost 7 bases and the V segment lost 2 bases, leaving 9 bases of the junction unmatched. The germline V gene encodes CDR1 SGDLS and CDR2 YYNGEE. This CDR3 is 15 amino acids long. CDR3: CASSVGVAGLHTQYF. DNA of the CDR3: TGTGCCAGCAGCGTGGGGGTAGCGGGATTGCATACGCAGTATTTT.